This T cell receptor beta chain was found in a study of shared clonotypes between healthy human individuals. The study's findings and limits: Rarefaction analysis demonstrated incomplete sorted-subset sequencing notwithstanding large depth.

Trimming took 4 bases from V and 1 from J, leaving 17 bases between them. CDR1 is WSHSY, CDR2 SAAADI, per germline. This CDR3 is built from 16 residues. Using immunoSEQ multiplex PCR, the repertoire was profiled, and TCRdb retains in-frame clones only, with some absent. The repertoire holds under 700,000 clones, with approximately 95% as singletons. CD8 cells classed as naive were CD45RO-negative and positively selected for CCR7, excluding terminally differentiated effector memory CD45RA+ cells. In the case of this clone: The antigen is not known.

Source material: naive CD8+ T cells sorted from blood. The TCR originated in a woman in her 30s in good health. The gene calls are TRBV10-2 and TRBJ2-7; D is perhaps TRBD1 (6 bases). The CDR3 nucleotides are TGCGCCAGCAGTGGGCTTTTCAACAGGGCTTCCTACGAGCAGTACTTC. This encodes CASSGLFNRASYEQYF.